The text below deals with one T cell receptor beta chain. Its antigen is unidentified. Clones were sequenced by immunoSEQ multiplex PCR, and TCRdb holds only the in-frame ones, with some missing. The repertoire includes 150,000 or so clones, about 93% of them detected once, and under 4.5% sits in the top ten. The data are from a study of T cell responses to AZD1222 COVID-19 vaccine. Study at large: Pooling of second doses given at about 4 or about 12 weeks was done.

The study's findings and limits: At 160-218 and 743-854, vaccine-associated CD4 TCRs were dominant, and they spanned spike.

CDR3 length: 15 residues. Germline V lookup: CDR1 MDHEN, CDR2 SYDVKM. V gave up 4 bases and J gave up 3 bases; unmatched junction bases: 6. The sequencing used peripheral blood, collected on day 0 of AZD1222 vaccination. This chain joins TRBV28 and TRBJ2-1; 7 bases map to TRBD2. This TCR came from an adult in good health. CDR3 region: CASSSPRGVYNEQFF. CDR3 sequence (DNA): TGTGCCAGCAGTTCGCCCCGGGGGGTCTACAATGAGCAGTTCTTC.